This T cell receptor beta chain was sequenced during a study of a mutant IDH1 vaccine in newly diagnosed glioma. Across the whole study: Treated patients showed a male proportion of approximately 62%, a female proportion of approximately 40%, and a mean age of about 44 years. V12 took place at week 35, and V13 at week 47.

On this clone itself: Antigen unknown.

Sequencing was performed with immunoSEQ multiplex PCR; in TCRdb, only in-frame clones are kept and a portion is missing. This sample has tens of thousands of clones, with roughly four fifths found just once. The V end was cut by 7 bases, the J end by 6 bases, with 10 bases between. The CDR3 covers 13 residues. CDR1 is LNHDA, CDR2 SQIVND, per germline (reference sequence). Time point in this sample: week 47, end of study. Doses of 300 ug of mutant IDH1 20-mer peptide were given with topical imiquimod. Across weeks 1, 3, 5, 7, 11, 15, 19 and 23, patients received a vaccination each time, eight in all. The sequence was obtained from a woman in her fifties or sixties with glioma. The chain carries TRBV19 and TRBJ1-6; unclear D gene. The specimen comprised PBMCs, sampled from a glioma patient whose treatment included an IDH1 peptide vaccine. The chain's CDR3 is CASTAVINSPLHF. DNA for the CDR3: TGTGCCAGTACAGCTGTGATTAATTCACCCCTCCACTTT.